Here is one T cell receptor beta chain with its context. Its antigen is undetermined. The sample originates from a study of T cells after yellow fever vaccination. The study's findings and limits: The study noted that FACS-sorted repertoires could contain abundant clonotypes contaminating from the bulk population. Reappearing after the booster were most of the clones from primary vaccination (about 96% CD4, approximately 88% CD8). Overall, a small share of clonotypes was seen in both CD4 and CD8 compartments.

Germline CDR1 reads SNHLY; CDR2 reads FYNNEI. The CDR3 extends over 14 amino acids. The V segment lost 7 bases and the J segment 2 bases; nucleotides outside the gene matches: 8. The study made its TCR cDNA through 5'RACE template switching. That step introduced a universal primer site along with UMIs. TCRdb re-called the 5' RACE reads with MiXCR, one entry per CDR3 protein. The sample contains around 200,000 distinct CDR3 sequences, 11% of which appear only once. This chain connects TRBV2 to TRBJ2-7; 7 bases fit TRBD1. This specimen consisted of CD8+ T cells sorted from PBMCs, obtained 15 days after the yellow fever booster vaccination. The clonotype originates from a man younger than 35 who received the YFV17D yellow fever vaccine. The CDR3 reads CASMPGQPPYEQYF. CDR3 in DNA: TGTGCCAGCATGCCGGGACAGCCTCCCTACGAGCAGTACTTC.